These T cell receptor beta chains were read from a single sample in a study of Graves' ophthalmopathy and Graves' hyperthyroidism. Using its own MiXCR run on the multiplex PCR reads, TCRdb lists one record per CDR3 protein. This repertoire shows 450,000 to 600,000 distinct CDR3 sequences, approximately 35% found once; its top ten account for about 4.2%. Sequences were obtained from peripheral blood or thyroid tissue (not recorded which). All receptors come from an adult man with Graves' hyperthyroidism. Both conserved end residues are part of each CDR3. The D gene is left open where the match is weak. Rows give clone size only sometimes, using once, few, many, or a class for an expanded clone.

>TRBJ2-7|many|TRBV6-5|-
CASSDQTSYEQYF
TGTGCCAGCAGTGATCAGACCTCCTACGAGCAGTACTTC
>TRBJ1-1|few|TRBV5-1|TRBD1
CASSLATAADRGTEAFF
TGCGCCAGCAGCTTGGCGACAGCGGCGGACAGGGGGACTGAAGCTTTCTTT
>TRBJ1-1|-|TRBV29-1|-
CSVGRGSAEAFF
TGCAGCGTTGGCAGGGGCAGTGCTGAAGCTTTCTTT
>TRBJ1-2|many|TRBV7-2|TRBD1
CASSLDPGQGGNGYTF
TGTGCCAGCAGCTTAGACCCGGGACAGGGTGGTAATGGCTACACCTTC
>TRBJ2-7|-|TRBV6-2/TRBV6-3|-
CASSYSRNPYEQYF
TGTGCCAGCAGTTACTCCAGGAACCCCTACGAGCAGTACTTC
>TRBJ2-3|-|TRBV7-2|-
CASCPHTDTQYF
TGTGCCAGCTGCCCCCACACAGATACGCAGTATTTT
>TRBJ2-3|-|TRBV19|-
CASSINARDTQYF
TGTGCCAGTAGTATTAACGCGCGTGATACGCAGTATTTT
>TRBJ1-1|once|TRBV2|-
CASSLSDGLMNTEAFF
TGTGCCAGCAGCCTGTCGGATGGGCTCATGAACACTGAAGCTTTCTTT
>TRBJ1-6|many|TRBV20-1|-
CSARSGRDSPLHF
TGCAGTGCAAGATCAGGGCGGGATTCACCCCTCCACTTT
>TRBJ1-6|-|TRBV27|-
CASSPTQYNSPLHF
TGTGCCAGCAGTCCTACACAGTATAATTCACCCCTCCACTTT
>TRBJ1-4|many|TRBV5-6|-
CASSLTGLANEKLFF
TGTGCCAGCAGCTTGACAGGGTTAGCTAATGAAAAACTGTTTTTT
>TRBJ2-7|many|TRBV6-2/TRBV6-3|-
CASSNRGRAYEQYF
TGTGCCAGCAGCAACCGGGGACGGGCCTACGAGCAGTACTTC
>TRBJ1-2|few|TRBV18|-
CASSPDIYGYTF
TGTGCCAGCTCACCGGATATCTATGGCTACACCTTC